This TCR beta chain was found in a study of cytotoxic CD8 clonotypes in ibrutinib-treated CLL. Findings and caveats of the study: Clonality increased at ibrutinib response and stayed stable in sustained remission. At progression, however, it fell back toward baseline. Once treatment began, public clonotypes, which were uncommon, contracted or stayed stable.

Method: immunoSEQ multiplex PCR; TCRdb's copy keeps in-frame clones and lacks some. This table has some 200,000 clones, around three quarters appearing once. Between the trimmed V and J ends, which lost 0 bases and 1 base, there was a span of 10 bases. Per the germline V gene, CDR1 is LNHNV and CDR2 is YYDKDF (reference sequence). This CDR3 has 16 residues. From cryopreserved PBMCs came 1.5 to 2.5 micrograms of genomic DNA used for TCR beta libraries. Points on this clone: Its antigen is undetermined.

This chain uses TRBV15 with TRBJ2-4, with D perhaps TRBD1 or TRBD2 (5 bases each). Source: PBMCs, taken after 24 months of ibrutinib treatment. The origin of this receptor is a human donor with chronic lymphocytic leukemia. The CDR3 loop reads CATSREGVGAKNIQYF. The CDR3 bases are TGTGCCACCAGCAGAGAGGGGGTGGGGGCCAAAAACATTCAGTACTTC.